Presented here are 20 T cell receptor beta chains from one specimen sequenced in a study of blood T cell repertoires in COVID-19. TCRdb keeps only in-frame clones here, not all; method: immunoSEQ multiplex PCR. The table shows about 320,000 clones, with 90% to 95% occurring only once. The source material was PBMCs or T cells enriched from blood (not recorded which). The receptors derive from a woman aged 25 to 45 who had been exposed to COVID-19.

This clone has only one observation. The chain recombines TRBV7-9 with TRBJ1-4, with TRBD1 as a possible D gene (6 bases). Per germline, CDR1 SEHNR and CDR2 FQNEAQ (reference sequence). The V end was cut by 0 bases, the J end by 8 bases, with 19 bases between. This CDR3 has 17 residues. The CDR3 reads CASSLARGALLKEKLFF. The CDR3 region has the DNA TGTGCCAGCAGCTTAGCGCGGGGGGCACTACTAAAAGAAAAACTGTTTTTT. Variable domain in full (rest from reference TRBV7-9 and TRBJ1-4): DTGVSQNPRHKITKRGQNVTFRCDPISEHNRLYWYRQTLGQGPEFLTYFQNEAQLEKSRLLSDRFSAERPKGSFSTLEIQRTEQGDSAMYLCASSLARGALLKEKLFFGSGTQLSVL.

The genes are TRBV5-4 and TRBJ2-5, with 10 bases aligning to TRBD2. Losses at the gene ends were 4 bases for V and 5 bases for J; bases not matched to a gene: 14. This CDR3 comprises 17 residues. The germline V gene encodes CDR1 SGHNT and CDR2 YYREEE (reference sequence). DNA for the CDR3: TGTGCCAGCAGCACGATAGCGGGGGGTGGTGTTGGGGAGACCCAGTACTTC. It yields the protein CASSTIAGGGVGETQYF.

This clone is a singleton in its sample. V gene TRBV3-1 (or the pseudogene TRBV3-2) combines with J gene TRBJ1-2; D unclear. This CDR3 contains 15 residues. Trimming shortened V by 1 base and J by 0 bases, and 9 bases separated the two germline ends. Germline CDR1 and CDR2: LGHDT and YNNKEL (reference sequence). CDR3 in amino acids: CASSQGQSANYGYTF. In DNA, the CDR3 is TGTGCCAGCAGCCAAGGGCAGTCAGCTAACTATGGCTACACCTTC.

The chain couples TRBV10-3 to TRBJ1-2; 10 bases are a match to TRBD1. The CDR3 runs to 17 residues. V gave up 7 bases and J gave up 3 bases; unmatched junction bases: 14. The germline V gene encodes CDR1 ENHRY and CDR2 SYGVKD. CDR3 loop: CAITQGQGPHRHYGYTF. The CDR3 DNA reads as TGTGCCATCACCCAGGGACAGGGGCCCCACCGGCACTATGGCTACACCTTC.

The chain has TRBV3-1 (or the pseudogene TRBV3-2) and TRBJ1-2; D remains unclear. V lost 6 bases, J lost 4 bases, and 9 bases lay in between. Germline V gene sequence: CDR1 LGHDT, CDR2 YNNKEL (reference sequence). The CDR3 contains 12 residues. DNA for the CDR3: TGTGCCAGCAGTGGCCGTTCCTATGGCTACACCTTC. Protein: CASSGRSYGYTF.

V usage is TRBV5-6 and J usage is TRBJ2-5; perhaps TRBD2 as D (6 bases). The germline V gene encodes CDR1 SGHDT and CDR2 YYEEEE. Trimming shortened V by 7 bases and J by 5 bases, and 9 bases separated the two germline ends. This CDR3 is built from 11 residues. In DNA form, the CDR3 reads TGTGCCAGCCATCGGGGGGAGACCCAGTACTTC. This codes for CASHRGETQYF.

The V gene is TRBV4-1, the J gene TRBJ1-6; D uncertain. Germline CDR1 is MGHRA and CDR2 is YSYEKL. Trimming took off 2 bases at V and 8 bases at J, with 13 bases between the two ends. This CDR3 is built from 15 residues. In nucleotides, the CDR3 is TGCGCCAGCAGCCAACCCGCTAACTGGTATTCACCCCTCCACTTT. Its translation is CASSQPANWYSPLHF.

This chain connects TRBV12-3 or TRBV12-4 to TRBJ2-4; possibly TRBD1 for D (5 bases). The CDR3 covers 12 residues. V dropped 3 bases and J dropped 8 bases, with 8 bases sitting between them. The chain's CDR3 is CASSLTVDIQYF. CDR3 nucleotides: TGTGCCAGCAGTTTGACAGTTGACATTCAGTACTTC.

The gene calls are TRBV5-6 and TRBJ2-1; TRBD2 is a possible D gene (5 bases). This CDR3 has 13 residues. Germline CDR1 SGHDT, CDR2 YYEEEE. The V gene lost 4 bases and the J gene lost 2 bases, with 7 bases spanning the gap. The CDR3 here is CASSTRAYNEQFF. The CDR3 nucleotides are TGTGCCAGCAGCACTAGGGCCTACAATGAGCAGTTCTTC.

This sequence joins TRBV7-9 and TRBJ1-5; D is perhaps TRBD1 (6 bases). CDR1 is SEHNR, CDR2 FQNEAQ, per germline (reference sequence). V lost 1 base, J lost 5 bases, and 12 bases lay in between. The CDR3 contains 15 residues. CDR3 coding DNA: TGTGCCAGCAGCTTAGGGGCGGGGGGCGATCAGCCCCAGCATTTT. It encodes CASSLGAGGDQPQHF.

With regard to this clone: Other DNA sequences in this specimen translate into the identical CDR3. The chain uses TRBV30 and TRBJ1-1; weak D call: TRBD1 (5 bases). V was cut by 0 bases and J by 0 bases, with 5 bases left in between. Germline V gene lookup returns CDR1 GTSNPN and CDR2 SVGIG (reference sequence). The CDR3 consists of 13 residues. In DNA form, the CDR3 reads TGTGCCTGGAGTGTAGGGGTGAACACTGAAGCTTTCTTT. It translates to CAWSVGVNTEAFF.

The V and J genes are TRBV4-2 and TRBJ2-3, with a possible D match to TRBD2 (6 bases). Germline V gene data show CDR1 as LGHNA and CDR2 as YNFKEQ. V lost 6 bases, J lost 1 base, and 17 bases lay in between. The CDR3 has 16 amino acids. The CDR3 nucleotides are TGTGCCAGCAGTCCCACTCTGCGGGGAGGCACAGATACGCAGTATTTT. It translates to CASSPTLRGGTDTQYF.

This chain links TRBV9 with TRBJ1-2; the D gene is possibly TRBD1 (6 bases). The V end was cut by 4 bases, the J end by 5 bases, with 15 bases between. The CDR3 contains 14 residues. Germline loops: CDR1 SGDLS, CDR2 YYNGEE. CDR3 DNA: TGTGCCAGCAGCACCCCCGGGACAAGGTATGGCTACACCTTC. As protein: CASSTPGTRYGYTF.

This clone was recorded once. The chain recombines TRBV4-2 with TRBJ1-2; possible D gene TRBD1, 6 bases. V was trimmed by 0 bases and J by 8 bases, leaving 16 bases between them. Germline V gives CDR1 LGHNA, CDR2 YNFKEQ. The CDR3 contains 15 residues. CDR3: CASSQDWVSGDGYTF. CDR3 bases: TGTGCCAGCAGCCAAGATTGGGTCTCAGGGGACGGCTACACCTTC.

The CDR3 sequence: CASTTSGAITDTQYF. The DNA of the CDR3 is TGCGCCAGCACCACTAGCGGGGCTATCACAGATACGCAGTATTTT. The J gene is TRBJ2-3, the V gene TRBV5-1, with TRBD2 identical over 10 bases. V lost 6 bases to trimming and J lost 2 bases; unmatched junction nucleotides: 6. In germline, CDR1 is SGHRS, CDR2 YFSETQ. This CDR3 is 15 amino acids long.

The chain links TRBV5-1 to TRBJ1-2, with D unresolved. The V end was cut by 7 bases, the J end by 3 bases, with 13 bases between. Germline V lookup: CDR1 SGHRS, CDR2 YFSETQ. This CDR3 has 13 amino acids. The CDR3 here is CASQAEPDYGYTF. The CDR3 region has the DNA TGCGCCAGCCAAGCGGAACCTGACTATGGCTACACCTTC.

The J gene is TRBJ2-5, the V gene TRBV19; D uncertain. Trimming removed 5 bases at V and 1 base at J, with 14 bases between. The CDR3 length is 15 residues. CDR1 is LNHDA, CDR2 SQIVND, per germline (reference sequence). The CDR3 loop reads CASSPPAVSQETQYF. CDR3 in DNA: TGTGCCAGTAGTCCTCCTGCGGTTAGCCAAGAGACCCAGTACTTC.

DNA of the CDR3: TGCGCCAGCAGTGAGCTCCTAGCGGGGGCTAATGAGCAGTTCTTC. It encodes CASSELLAGANEQFF. The chain uses TRBV10-2 and TRBJ2-1; 10 nucleotides agree with TRBD2. CDR1 is WSHSY and CDR2 is SAAADI in the germline V gene. The trim removed 2 bases at V and 7 bases at J, leaving 5 bases unmatched. CDR3 length equals 15 residues.

The chain combines TRBV7-6 with TRBJ2-2; the D gene is possibly TRBD2 (5 bases). Germline V gene data show CDR1 as SGHVS and CDR2 as FNYEAQ. This CDR3 has 16 amino acids. The V end was cut by 1 base, the J end by 5 bases, with 14 bases between. CDR3 DNA sequence: TGTGCCAGCAGCTTAGAGTCCCGGGAAATAACCGGGGAGCTGTTTTTT. Translation: CASSLESREITGELFF.

The chain employs TRBV6-1 and TRBJ1-6, with D possibly being TRBD1 (5 bases). Germline CDR1 is MNHNS and CDR2 is SASEGT. This CDR3 contains 14 residues. V gave up 0 bases and J gave up 7 bases, with 7 bases separating them. This CDR3 is CASSEAPGNSPLHF. CDR3 DNA: TGTGCCAGCAGTGAAGCTCCAGGGAATTCACCCCTCCACTTT.